This T cell receptor beta chain was observed in a study of technical replicates of blood from a handful of donors. CDR1 ENHRY and CDR2 SYGVKD come from the germline V gene. CDR3 length equals 14 residues. The V end lost 10 bases, the J end lost 1 base, and 16 bases lay between the germline ends. Data came from immunoSEQ multiplex PCR; TCRdb stores just in-frame clones and leaves some out. Of 100,000 or so clones listed, roughly 95% are singletons. The V gene is TRBV10-3, the J gene TRBJ1-1, with unresolved D. The receptor's source is a human donor in good health. Sequenced input: T cells isolated from PBMCs. CDR3 amino acids: CATRPGIENTEAFF. In nucleotides, the CDR3 is TGTGCCACGCGGCCGGGGATAGAGAACACTGAAGCTTTCTTT.